The present T cell receptor (beta chain) was sequenced within a study of T-cell reconstitution after alpha-beta-depleted transplantation in children. Unique molecular identifiers were incorporated during preparation of the TCRbeta library. TCRdb re-called the PCR reads through MiXCR, storing one row per CDR3 protein. The table records 610,000 or so distinct CDR3 sequences, 25% to 30% of them present only once. This CDR3 is built from 14 residues. Per germline, CDR1 SGHDT and CDR2 YYEEEE. Between the trimmed V and J ends, which lost 1 base and 4 bases, there was a span of 9 bases. Sequenced material: PBMCs, taken before TCRalphabeta/CD19-depleted stem cell transplant. This clonotype originated in a boy under three years old with Wiskott-Aldrich syndrome, due to receive a stem cell transplant. The chain couples TRBV5-6 to TRBJ2-1; perhaps TRBD2 as D (5 bases). CDR3 DNA sequence: TGTGCCAGCAGCTTGATCGGGGAATACAATGAGCAGTTCTTC. It translates to CASSLIGEYNEQFF.